Below are 10 T cell receptor beta chains sequenced from a single sample in a study of blood T cell repertoires in COVID-19. The method was immunoSEQ multiplex PCR; TCRdb's version includes in-frame clones alone and lacks a portion of them. This table holds roughly 21,000 clones, 80% to 90% found once. Sequencing input: peripheral blood. These receptor sequences come from a human donor in a cohort sampled during active COVID-19.

The CDR3 nucleotides are TGTGCCAGTAGTACCGGGACAGGGGTTCAGCCCCAGCATTTT. It encodes CASSTGTGVQPQHF. The chain uses TRBV19 and TRBJ1-5; 10 bases are a match to TRBD1. The CDR3 loop spans 14 amino acids. Germline V CDR1 and CDR2: LNHDA, SQIVND (reference sequence). Trimming removed 4 bases from V and 6 bases from J; junction bases left unmatched: 3.

As concerns this clone: One end of the junction does not line up with germline, which may come from a read error. J is TRBJ2-2 and V is TRBV7-7; 8 nucleotides line up with TRBD2. The CDR3 extends over 17 amino acids. The germline V gene encodes CDR1 SSHAT and CDR2 FNYEAQ (reference sequence). CDR3 residues: CASSRGLSGAGGGELFF. CDR3 sequence (DNA): TGTGCTAGCAGCCGGGGGCTTAGCGGGGCCGGAGGCGGGGAGCTGTTTTTT.

The chain is built from TRBV19 and TRBJ1-1, with D hard to call. The germline gives CDR1 LNHDA, CDR2 SQIVND (reference sequence). Trimming cost V 0 bases and J 5 bases, with 16 bases left between them. CDR3 length: 16 residues. CDR3 DNA: TGTGCCAGTAGTATAGATGGCGCGACTTTGAGAACTGAAGCTTTCTTT. This translates into CASSIDGATLRTEAFF.

This chain joins TRBV7-9 and TRBJ2-7; 10 positions match TRBD1. V was pared by 5 bases and J by 3 bases, with 7 bases of the junction left unmatched. This CDR3 region has 15 residues. The germline gives CDR1 SEHNR, CDR2 FQNEAQ (reference sequence). The CDR3 here is CASSRPGTGVYEQYF. The CDR3 coding sequence is TGTGCCAGCAGCCGGCCCGGGACAGGGGTCTACGAGCAGTACTTC.

The chain has TRBV5-1 and TRBJ2-7; D remains unclear. Trimming shortened V by 3 bases and J by 3 bases, and 13 bases separated the two germline ends. The CDR3 extends over 14 amino acids. Germline lookup yields CDR1 SGHRS and CDR2 YFSETQ. CDR3 DNA sequence: TGCGCCAGCAGCTCCGGGTTTGATTTCTACGAGCAGTACTTC. Translating it yields CASSSGFDFYEQYF.

The rearrangement uses TRBV9 and TRBJ2-3, with TRBD1 matching over 10 bases. The V gene end was trimmed by 4 bases and the J gene end by 4 bases; junction bases not matched to a gene: 3. Per the germline V gene, CDR1 is SGDLS and CDR2 is YYNGEE. This CDR3 comprises 14 residues. The CDR3 protein is CASSLTGGADTQYF. The CDR3 coding sequence is TGTGCCAGCAGCTTGACAGGGGGCGCAGATACGCAGTATTTT. Based on the CDR3 plus reference TRBV9 and TRBJ2-3, the full variable domain is DSGVTQTPKHLITATGQRVTLRCSPRSGDLSVYWYQQSLDQGLQFLIQYYNGEERAKGNILERFSAQQFPDLHSELNLSSLELGDSALYFCASSLTGGADTQYFGPGTRLTVL.

The rearrangement links TRBV5-5 to TRBJ1-6, with TRBD1 matching over 9 bases. This CDR3 has 18 amino acids. CDR1 SGHKS and CDR2 YYEKEE come from the germline V gene (reference sequence). V trimming: 5 bases; J trimming: 7 bases; junction bases outside the gene matches: 16. The chain's CDR3 is CASSPNLKTGGLNSPLHF. CDR3 nucleotide sequence: TGTGCCAGCAGTCCAAACCTTAAGACAGGGGGGCTCAATTCACCCCTCCACTTT.

A single count supports this clone. The V call is TRBV6-5, the J call TRBJ2-4; TRBD1 agrees at 7 bases. The V gene's germline CDR1 is MNHEY and CDR2 SVGAGI. The CDR3 runs 13 residues. J lost 7 bases, V lost 4 bases, and 4 bases had no gene match. CDR3 protein: CASSSTGENIQYF. CDR3 in DNA: TGTGCCAGCAGTTCTACAGGGGAGAACATTCAGTACTTC.

The chain uses TRBV5-4 and TRBJ2-1; D might be TRBD2 (6 bases). Trimming took 5 bases from V and 6 from J, leaving 15 bases between them. Germline-derived CDR1 and CDR2 are SGHNT and YYREEE (reference sequence). The CDR3 length is 14 residues. CDR3 nucleotides: TGTGCCAGCAGACGTGGCGGGGCCATCAATGAGCAGTTCTTC. Residues: CASRRGGAINEQFF.

The chain employs TRBV11-3 and TRBJ1-2; D uncertain. The V and J ends lost 1 base and 2 bases respectively, with 11 bases between them. CDR1 SGHNT and CDR2 YENEEA come from the germline V gene. The CDR3 loop spans 15 amino acids. CDR3 DNA sequence: TGTGCCAGCAGCTTAGCTGTTAATTCCAACTATGGCTACACCTTC. Its protein product is CASSLAVNSNYGYTF.